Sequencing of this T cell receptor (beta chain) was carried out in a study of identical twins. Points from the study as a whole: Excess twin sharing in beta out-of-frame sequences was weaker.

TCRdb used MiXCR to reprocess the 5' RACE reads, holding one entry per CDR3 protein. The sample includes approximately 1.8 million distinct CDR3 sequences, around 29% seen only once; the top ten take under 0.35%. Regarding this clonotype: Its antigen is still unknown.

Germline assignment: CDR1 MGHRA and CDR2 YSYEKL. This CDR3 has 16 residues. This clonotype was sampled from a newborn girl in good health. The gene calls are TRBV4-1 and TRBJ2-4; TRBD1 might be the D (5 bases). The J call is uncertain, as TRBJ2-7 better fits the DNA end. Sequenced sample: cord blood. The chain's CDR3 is CASSQGSTRVSYEQYF. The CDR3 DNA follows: TGCGCCAGCAGCCAAGGATCGACCAGGGTCTCCTACGAGCAGTACTTC.